The rows below give T cell receptor beta chains drawn from one sample of a study of cytotoxic CD8 clonotypes in ibrutinib-treated CLL. Assay used: immunoSEQ multiplex PCR; TCRdb lists only in-frame clones, some missing. Of 90,000 to 100,000 clones listed, approximately 80% are singletons. Source: PBMCs, taken after 12 months of ibrutinib treatment. The receptors stem from a human donor with chronic lymphocytic leukemia. Both conserved end residues are part of each CDR3. Fields, in order: CDR3 DNA, CDR3 protein, D gene, V gene, J gene, clone size. A D gene is named only where the DNA matches it firmly. Size is stated for part of the rows, as once, few or many counts, or as a class when the clone is expanded.

TGTGCCTGGTCCCGGGGGCATAATGAGCAGTTCTTC,CAWSRGHNEQFF,NA,TRBV30,TRBJ2-1,NA
TGTGCCAGCAGCTTATCCCCGACAGATACGCAGTATTTT,CASSLSPTDTQYF,NA,TRBV11-3,TRBJ2-3,NA
TGTGCCTGGAGTGTACCCTGGGACATACCAGCCTACGAGCAGTACTTC,CAWSVPWDIPAYEQYF,NA,TRBV30,TRBJ2-7,NA
TGTGCCAGCAGCTGGAACGCCTACGAGCAGTACTTC,CASSWNAYEQYF,NA,TRBV7-9,TRBJ2-7,NA
TGTGCCAGCAGTTTACCTGGTAGCTCTGGAAACACCATATATTTT,CASSLPGSSGNTIYF,NA,TRBV28,TRBJ1-3,NA
TGTGCCAGCAGTAGACTAGCGGAGACTAGCACAGATACGCAGTATTTT,CASSRLAETSTDTQYF,TRBD2,TRBV6-6,TRBJ2-3,NA
TGTGCCAGCAGTTTACGGGTAGGAGGAGTCTACGAGCAGTACTTC,CASSLRVGGVYEQYF,NA,TRBV27,TRBJ2-7,few
TGTGCCAGCAGGTCTAGCGGGGGGTCCTACGAGCAGTACTTC,CASRSSGGSYEQYF,TRBD2,TRBV6-5,TRBJ2-7,NA
TGTGCCAGCAGCCAAGAGATCTCCCCCCTCACCGGGGAGCTGTTTTTT,CASSQEISPLTGELFF,NA,TRBV4-2,TRBJ2-2,NA
TGTGCCAGCAGTACCCCATCGGGACAGGGGGTCTACGAGCAGTACTTC,CASSTPSGQGVYEQYF,TRBD1,TRBV28,TRBJ2-7,NA
TGTGCCAGCAGCTTGCCCGGGACAGGGGGGGCCTATGGCTACACCTTC,CASSLPGTGGAYGYTF,TRBD1,TRBV5-6,TRBJ1-2,NA
TGTGCCAGCAGCTCGAGTTCTGGACAGGGCTACGAGCAGTACTTC,CASSSSSGQGYEQYF,TRBD1,TRBV11-1,TRBJ2-7,NA
TGTGCCAGCAGTTACTCAGCGGGGGGGCCGGGAGAGACCCAGTACTTC,CASSYSAGGPGETQYF,TRBD2,TRBV6-5,TRBJ2-5,once
TGTGCCAGTTTACAGGGTAAAATAGACACCATATATTTT,CASLQGKIDTIYF,NA,TRBV6-6,TRBJ1-3,NA
TGTGCCAGCAGCATAATGGGACAGGCGACGCAGCCCCAGCATTTT,CASSIMGQATQPQHF,TRBD1,TRBV2,TRBJ1-5,NA
TGTGCCTGGATTCTGGACGGAACCTACTACACCTTC,CAWILDGTYYTF,NA,TRBV30,TRBJ1-2,NA
TGCGCCAGCAGCTTACTAGCGGGGGGTCCCCAAGAGACCCAGTACTTC,CASSLLAGGPQETQYF,TRBD2,TRBV5-1,TRBJ2-5,NA
TGTGCCTGGAGTAGGACGGTGGGGGGAACTGAAGCTTTCTTT,CAWSRTVGGTEAFF,NA,TRBV30,TRBJ1-1,few
TGTGCCAGCAGTTTGGCGGGATCCCTCTTCTATGGCTACACCTTC,CASSLAGSLFYGYTF,NA,TRBV28,TRBJ1-2,NA
TGCGCCAGCAGTGAGGGGCGGGGGGGCCGCGAGCAGTACTTC,CASSEGRGGREQYF,TRBD2,TRBV10-2,TRBJ2-7,NA
TGCGCCAGCAGCTACTCGACAGGGGCAAATGAAAAACTGTTTTTT,CASSYSTGANEKLFF,TRBD1,TRBV5-1,TRBJ1-4,NA
TGTGCCAGCAGCCAGGATAGCACAGATACGCAGTATTTT,CASSQDSTDTQYF,NA,TRBV7-3,TRBJ2-3,NA
TGTGCCAGCAGCAAAGGACAGGGCGACTCCCACATTCAGTACTTC,CASSKGQGDSHIQYF,TRBD1,TRBV7-6,TRBJ2-4,NA
TGTGCCAGTAGTTCCATTCCGAGCAATCAGCCCCAGCATTTT,CASSSIPSNQPQHF,NA,TRBV19,TRBJ1-5,NA
TGTGCCAGCAGTACCCATACTACAGGCAATCTTCCTTTCTACACCTTC,CASSTHTTGNLPFYTF,NA,TRBV25-1,TRBJ1-2,NA
TGTGCCAGCAGTGGACAGACCTATGGCTACACCTTC,CASSGQTYGYTF,NA,TRBV6-6,TRBJ1-2,NA
TGTGCCAGCAGTCCCCTCCTTGGTGGAAACACCATATATTTT,CASSPLLGGNTIYF,NA,TRBV7-2,TRBJ1-3,NA
TGTGCCAGCAGCTTAAACCTCGGTCAGCCCCAGCATTTT,CASSLNLGQPQHF,NA,TRBV7-2,TRBJ1-5,NA
TGTGCCAGCAGTCCCACGGACAGGGACGAGCAGTACTTC,CASSPTDRDEQYF,TRBD1,TRBV27,TRBJ2-7,NA
TGCGCCAGCAGCCAAGACGGAGGGAACTATGGCTACACCTTC,CASSQDGGNYGYTF,NA,TRBV4-1,TRBJ1-2,many
TGTGCCAGCAGCTGGGGTGAAGGCCCTACCGGAGCTTTCTTT,CASSWGEGPTGAFF,NA,TRBV7-2,TRBJ1-1,NA
TGTGCCAGTAGTGCCAATGGGGTAGCGGCTAATTCACCCCTCCACTTT,CASSANGVAANSPLHF,NA,TRBV19,TRBJ1-6,NA
TGTGCCAGCTCGAGTTGGGACAGGAGGGAGCAGTACTTC,CASSSWDRREQYF,TRBD1,TRBV18,TRBJ2-7,NA
TGTGCCAGCAGCTTAAGTGGCAGAGCCACAGATACGCAGTATTTT,CASSLSGRATDTQYF,NA,TRBV7-3,TRBJ2-3,NA
TGTGCCTGGGAGCCGAGACAGTCCTACACCTTC,CAWEPRQSYTF,NA,TRBV30,TRBJ1-2,NA
TGTGCCAGCAGCTTCCTAGCGGGGGGAGGCAATGAGCAGTTCTTC,CASSFLAGGGNEQFF,TRBD2,TRBV11-3,TRBJ2-1,NA
TGTGCCAGCAGCTTAGTAGCTCAGGGACCGGGGAATTCACCCCTCCACTTT,CASSLVAQGPGNSPLHF,NA,TRBV7-9,TRBJ1-6,few
TGTGCCAGCAGTCAGGACAGGTCTAATGAAAAACTGTTTTTT,CASSQDRSNEKLFF,TRBD1,TRBV4-2,TRBJ1-4,NA
TGTGCCAGCAGCTTATCGGGGCTTCCGGGACTAGCTTACGAGCAGTACTTC,CASSLSGLPGLAYEQYF,TRBD2,TRBV7-2,TRBJ2-7,NA
TGTGCCAGCAGCCAGGGACAGCCATTCTATGGCTACACCTTC,CASSQGQPFYGYTF,TRBD1,TRBV6-6,TRBJ1-2,NA
TGCGCCAGCAGCCACGGGGCTAACATGGATAATTCACCCCTCCACTTT,CASSHGANMDNSPLHF,NA,TRBV4-1,TRBJ1-6,NA
TGTGCCTGGAAGGAGGGGGGGTCAGATACGCAGTATTTT,CAWKEGGSDTQYF,NA,TRBV30,TRBJ2-3,NA
TGTGCCAGCAGCTTGGATCCAGACGTGGTGAGTGAGCAGTTCTTC,CASSLDPDVVSEQFF,NA,TRBV5-4,TRBJ2-1,NA
TGTGCCTGGAGAGGAGATAGCAATCAGCCCCAGCATTTT,CAWRGDSNQPQHF,NA,TRBV30,TRBJ1-5,NA
TGTGCCAGCAGCGCTACCGGGACAGGGAGGTCAGATACGCAGTATTTT,CASSATGTGRSDTQYF,TRBD1,TRBV5-6,TRBJ2-3,NA
TGTGCCAGCAGAGCGGGGGACGAGCAGTACTTC,CASRAGDEQYF,TRBD2,TRBV7-9,TRBJ2-7,few
TGTGCCAGCAGACAAACAGGCTCGGGCAATGAGCAGTTCTTC,CASRQTGSGNEQFF,NA,TRBV25-1,TRBJ2-1,NA
TGTGCCATCCTCCGGGACAGGGGTGACGAGCAGTACTTC,CAILRDRGDEQYF,TRBD1,TRBV2,TRBJ2-7,NA